Here is one T cell receptor (beta chain) with its context. The antigen is unknown. These data belong to a study of shared clonotypes between healthy human individuals. The wider study: A couple of female and three male donors aged 18 to 49 were enrolled.

Trimming stripped 4 bases from V and 2 bases from J, with 14 bases between. CDR3 size: 15 residues. Germline loops: CDR1 LGHNA, CDR2 YSLEER. Clones were sequenced by immunoSEQ multiplex PCR, and TCRdb holds only the in-frame ones, with some missing. The sample lists fewer than 1.6 million clones, 98% occurring once. Study-wide points: All-four-donor shared clonotypes had higher generation probabilities than non-shared clonotypes did. Naive subsets tended to show greater estimated richness than memory subsets.

This TCR was recovered from a man aged 25 to 45 in good health. The sequenced sample was naive CD4+ T cells sorted from blood. Subset: CD45RA+ positively selected. The chain is built from TRBV4-3 and TRBJ1-2; TRBD1 might be the D (5 bases). The DNA for the CDR3 is TGCGCCAGCAGCCGAAACACAAGGGGAAACTATGGCTACACCTTC. Its translation is CASSRNTRGNYGYTF.